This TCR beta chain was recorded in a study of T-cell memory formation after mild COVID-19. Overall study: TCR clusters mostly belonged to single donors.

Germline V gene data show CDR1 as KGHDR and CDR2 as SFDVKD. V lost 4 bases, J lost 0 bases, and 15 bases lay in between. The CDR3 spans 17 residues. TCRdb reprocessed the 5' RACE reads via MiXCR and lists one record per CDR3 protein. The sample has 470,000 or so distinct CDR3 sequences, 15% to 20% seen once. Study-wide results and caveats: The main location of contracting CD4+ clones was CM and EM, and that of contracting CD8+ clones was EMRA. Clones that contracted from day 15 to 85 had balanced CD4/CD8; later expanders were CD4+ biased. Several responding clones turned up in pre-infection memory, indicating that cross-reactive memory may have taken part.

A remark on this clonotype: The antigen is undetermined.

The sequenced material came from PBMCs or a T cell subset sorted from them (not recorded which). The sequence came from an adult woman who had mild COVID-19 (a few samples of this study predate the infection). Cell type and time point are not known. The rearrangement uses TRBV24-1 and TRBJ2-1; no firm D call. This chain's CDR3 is CATSELGTTGSYNEQFF. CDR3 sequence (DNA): TGTGCCACCAGTGAGTTAGGAACGACCGGCTCCTACAATGAGCAGTTCTTC.